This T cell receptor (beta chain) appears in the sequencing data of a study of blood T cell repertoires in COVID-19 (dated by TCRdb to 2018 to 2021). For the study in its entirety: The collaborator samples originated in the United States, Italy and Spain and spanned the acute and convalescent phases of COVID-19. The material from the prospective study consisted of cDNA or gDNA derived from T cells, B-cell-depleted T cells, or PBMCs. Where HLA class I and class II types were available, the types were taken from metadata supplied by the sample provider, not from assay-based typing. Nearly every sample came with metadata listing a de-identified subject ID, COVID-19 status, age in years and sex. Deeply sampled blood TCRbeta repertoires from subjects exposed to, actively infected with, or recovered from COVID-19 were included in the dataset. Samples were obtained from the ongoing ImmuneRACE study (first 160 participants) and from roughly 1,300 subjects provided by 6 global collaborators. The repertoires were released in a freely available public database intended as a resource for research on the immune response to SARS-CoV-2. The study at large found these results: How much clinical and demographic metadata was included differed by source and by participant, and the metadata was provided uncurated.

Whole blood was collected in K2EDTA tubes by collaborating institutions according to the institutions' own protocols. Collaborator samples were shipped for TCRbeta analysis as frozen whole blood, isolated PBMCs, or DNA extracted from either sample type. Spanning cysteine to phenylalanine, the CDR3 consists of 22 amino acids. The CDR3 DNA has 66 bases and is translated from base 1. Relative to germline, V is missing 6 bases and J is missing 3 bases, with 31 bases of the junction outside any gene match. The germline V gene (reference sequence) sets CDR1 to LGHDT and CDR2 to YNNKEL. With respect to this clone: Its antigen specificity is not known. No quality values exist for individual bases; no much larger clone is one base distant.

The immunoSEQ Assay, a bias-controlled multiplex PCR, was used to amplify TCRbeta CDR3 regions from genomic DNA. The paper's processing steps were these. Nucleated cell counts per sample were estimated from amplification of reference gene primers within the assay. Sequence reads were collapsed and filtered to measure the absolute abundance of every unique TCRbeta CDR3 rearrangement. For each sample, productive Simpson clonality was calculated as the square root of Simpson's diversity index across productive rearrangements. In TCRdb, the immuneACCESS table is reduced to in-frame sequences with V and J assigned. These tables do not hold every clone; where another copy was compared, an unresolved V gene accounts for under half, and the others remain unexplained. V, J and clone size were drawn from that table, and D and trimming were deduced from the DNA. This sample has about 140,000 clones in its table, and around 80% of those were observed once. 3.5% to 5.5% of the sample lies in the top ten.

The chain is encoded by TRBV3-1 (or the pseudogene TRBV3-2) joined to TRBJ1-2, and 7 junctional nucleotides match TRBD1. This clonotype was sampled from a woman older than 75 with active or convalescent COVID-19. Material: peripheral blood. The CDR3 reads CASRRRIRDRRFPGPRDYGYTF. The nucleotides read TGTGCCAGCAGACGACGAATCCGGGACAGAAGATTCCCGGGGCCCCGAGACTATGGCTACACCTTC.